The present entry profiles one TCR beta chain with its context. In this sample, this clonotype turned up a few times. Its antigen remains unidentified. No clone much larger than this one lies a single base away; base qualities are absent. The V end gives up 7 bases and the J end 8 bases, leaving 7 bases in the junction not matched to a gene. The CDR3 holds 15 amino acids from the cysteine to the phenylalanine. Of all the DNA, just the CDR3 is kept, 45 bases in frame from base 1. The germline V gene sets CDR1 to KGHDR and CDR2 to SFDVKD. The data derive from a study of tumor and adjacent non-tumor tissue in lung cancer listed by TCRdb under 2018. A note on the overall study: Patients with adenocarcinoma (about 12), squamous cell carcinoma (2) and small cell lung cancer (1) were included in the cohort. The approximately 15 enrolled patients, of whom some 10 were men and 5 were women, were aged about 31 to 76 years and were diagnosed with TNM stage I to III disease. A total of some 130,000,000 productive TCRbeta reads were generated by sequencing, corresponding to an average of around 3.8 million reads per sample. Using bulk TCRbeta repertoires from around 15 lung cancer patients, the study set lung tumor tissue side by side with matched distant non-tumor lung tissue. TCRbeta CDR3 sequencing was performed on 25 to 30 paired specimens, with one tumor sample and one normal lung sample collected per patient.

Libraries were made using multiplex PCR. This sample was sequenced with an Illumina HiSeq 2500. Following protocols modified from ARM-PCR, the researchers constructed TCRbeta libraries through three rounds of nested PCR with primers (Table S4). Before sequencing, PCR products of 200-500 bp were excised from the gel and purified with the QIAquick gel extraction kit. The original methods were these. Reads were cleaned with Trimmomatic, merged with FLASH into complete CDR3 sequences, and assigned to V(D)J germline segments with MiTCR. Clonal diversity was calculated as the inverse Simpson's index using VDJtools. In-frame sequences without a premature stop codon were defined as productive reads. TCRdb trimmed the raw reads at Q25, called clones with MiXCR and kept productive beta chains. Here each entry gathers all rows of one CDR3 protein and keeps the most common genes and DNA. These V and J calls derive from TCRdb rather than the authors' analysis. Across this sample there are over 80,000 distinct CDR3 sequences, with 80% seen only once. Clones ranked in the top ten supply under 40% of the sample.

Paper-wide results and their limitations: The methods do not name the sequencing platform or mention unique molecular identifiers. The top 100 clones made up a significantly larger cumulative share of the repertoire in normal lung than in tumor tissue. Only around 16 patients were in the cohort, and the authors stated that larger samples and more detailed clinical data are needed. TCR diversity was significantly higher in younger patients, and greater tumor TCR diversity was associated with shorter overall survival and shorter disease-free survival. Significantly higher TCR diversity (inverse Simpson) was observed in tumor tissue than in normal lung tissue (around 450 vs 150, P = 0.0075, Mann-Whitney U test). Peripheral blood was not sequenced, so blood TCRbeta repertoires in these lung cancer patients were not examined.

RNA was isolated from bulk unsorted tissue, and RNA quality was assessed with a NanoDrop ND-1000 and an Agilent 2100. For the normal lung samples, distant non-tumor tissue was collected more than 3 cm away from the tumor edge. All donors had newly diagnosed lung cancer, had not received prior chemotherapy, and were admitted for thoracic surgery in China between August and November 2014. Patients with previous radiotherapy or chemotherapy, or with another concurrent cancer, were excluded from the study. Pieces of surgical tissue measuring about 1-2.1 cm3 were kept in RNAlater solution and stored at -80 degrees C until use.

Sequencing input: distant non-tumor lung tissue. The TCR sequence derives from a man between 60 and 70 years old with small cell lung cancer. The V and J segments used are TRBV24-1 and TRBJ2-2; 12 bases in the junction line up with TRBD1. CDR3 protein: CATSEAGQGAGELFF. The bases read TGTGCCACCAGCGAAGCGGGACAGGGGGCTGGGGAGCTGTTTTTT.